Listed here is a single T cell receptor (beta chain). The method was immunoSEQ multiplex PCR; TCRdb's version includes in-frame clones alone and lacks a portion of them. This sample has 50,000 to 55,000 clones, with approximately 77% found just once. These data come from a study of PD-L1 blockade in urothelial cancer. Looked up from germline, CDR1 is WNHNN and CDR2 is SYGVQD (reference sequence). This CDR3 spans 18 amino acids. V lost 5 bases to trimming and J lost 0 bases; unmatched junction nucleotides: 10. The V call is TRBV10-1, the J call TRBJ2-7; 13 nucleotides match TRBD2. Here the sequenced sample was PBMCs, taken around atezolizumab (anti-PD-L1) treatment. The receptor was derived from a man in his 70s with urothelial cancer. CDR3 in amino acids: CASSRTSGGAQSSYEQYF. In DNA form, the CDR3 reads TGCGCCAGCAGTCGGACTAGCGGGGGCGCCCAGAGCTCCTACGAGCAGTACTTC.